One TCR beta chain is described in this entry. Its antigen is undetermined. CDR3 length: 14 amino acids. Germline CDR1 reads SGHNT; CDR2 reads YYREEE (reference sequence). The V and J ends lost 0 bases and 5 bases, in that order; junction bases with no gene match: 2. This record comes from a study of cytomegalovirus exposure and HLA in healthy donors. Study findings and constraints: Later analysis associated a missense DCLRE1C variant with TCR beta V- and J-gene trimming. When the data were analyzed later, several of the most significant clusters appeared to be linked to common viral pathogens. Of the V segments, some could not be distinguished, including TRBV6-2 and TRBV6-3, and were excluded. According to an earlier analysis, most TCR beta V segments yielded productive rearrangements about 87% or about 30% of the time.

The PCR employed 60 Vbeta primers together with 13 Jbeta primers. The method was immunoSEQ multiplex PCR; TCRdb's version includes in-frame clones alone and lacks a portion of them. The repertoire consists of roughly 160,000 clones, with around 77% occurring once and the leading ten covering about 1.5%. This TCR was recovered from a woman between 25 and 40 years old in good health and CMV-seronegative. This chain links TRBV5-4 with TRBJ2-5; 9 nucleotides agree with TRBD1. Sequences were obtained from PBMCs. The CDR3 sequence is CASSLAGTGETQYF. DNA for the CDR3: TGTGCCAGCAGCTTGGCTGGGACAGGGGAGACCCAGTACTTC. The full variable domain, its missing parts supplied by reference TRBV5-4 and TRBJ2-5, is ETGVTQSPTHLIKTRGQQVTLRCSSQSGHNTVSWYQQALGQGPQFIFQYYREEENGRGNFPPRFSGLQFPNYSSELNVNALELDDSALYLCASSLAGTGETQYFGPGTRLLVL.